Below are 22 T cell receptor beta chains sequenced from a single sample in a study of T cell responses to AZD1222 COVID-19 vaccine. Produced via immunoSEQ multiplex PCR; TCRdb's table is partial and in-frame only. The top ten clones hold approximately 4.2% of a sample with some 110,000 clones, 89% of them seen once. The material sequenced was peripheral blood, taken on day 0 of AZD1222 vaccination. The receptors derive from an adult in good health.

This sequence joins TRBV4-1 and TRBJ2-2; D gene unclear. Germline-derived CDR1 and CDR2 are MGHRA and YSYEKL. Deletions cut 0 bases from V and 6 bases from J, with 14 bases between. CDR3 length: 16 residues. The CDR3 protein is CASSQDALGGPGELFF. The DNA for the CDR3 is TGCGCCAGCAGCCAAGACGCCCTTGGCGGACCCGGGGAGCTGTTTTTT.

The genes are TRBV29-1 and TRBJ1-5; 10 nucleotides match TRBD1. V trimming: 7 bases; J trimming: 3 bases; junction bases outside the gene matches: 6. The CDR3 contains 14 residues. The germline gives CDR1 SQVTM, CDR2 ANQGSEA. The DNA for the CDR3 is TGCAGCGCCAAGACAGGGGGCATCAATCAGCCCCAGCATTTT. This encodes CSAKTGGINQPQHF.

J is TRBJ1-1 and V is TRBV18; D call uncertain. V was shortened by 3 bases and J by 2 bases, with 10 bases between the two germline ends. From germline, CDR1 is KGHSH and CDR2 LQKENI. This CDR3 is 14 amino acids long. The CDR3 region is CASSPVSGNTEAFF. Here the CDR3 DNA reads TGTGCCAGCTCACCGGTGTCTGGAAACACTGAAGCTTTCTTT.

In its sample, this clone was seen a few times. The chain couples TRBV5-1 to TRBJ2-7, with 7 bases lining up with TRBD1. Germline CDR1 reads SGHRS; CDR2 reads YFSETQ. V dropped 4 bases and J dropped 2; count of bases not matched to a gene: 6. This CDR3 comprises 14 residues. The CDR3 nucleotides read TGCGCCAGCAGCATAGGGGGCGGAACCTACGAGCAGTACTTC. Protein product: CASSIGGGTYEQYF.

The chain is built from TRBV10-2 and TRBJ2-2; no clear D. The V end lost 8 bases, the J end lost 2 bases, and 12 bases lay between the germline ends. The CDR3 contains 14 residues. Germline V CDR1 and CDR2: WSHSY, SAAADI. DNA of the CDR3: TGCGCCAGCGGACCGACTCCAAACACCGGGGAGCTGTTTTTT. It encodes CASGPTPNTGELFF.

The chain carries TRBV7-3 and TRBJ1-1; D is undetermined. This CDR3 comprises 13 residues. Germline-derived CDR1 and CDR2 are SGHTA and FQGTGA. V lost 0 bases to trimming and J lost 7 bases, with 9 bases between them. The CDR3 reads CASSLTSGSEAFF. CDR3 bases: TGTGCCAGCAGCTTAACGTCGGGGAGTGAAGCTTTCTTT. Full variable domain (remainder filled in from reference TRBV7-3 and TRBJ1-1): GAGVSQTPSNKVTEKGKYVELRCDPISGHTALYWYRQSLGQGPEFLIYFQGTGAADDSGLPNDRFFAVRPEGSVSTLKIQRTERGDSAVYLCASSLTSGSEAFFGQGTRLTVV.

The chain has TRBV5-1 and TRBJ2-3; 7 bases are shared with TRBD1. Losses at the gene ends were 3 bases for V and 5 bases for J; bases not matched to a gene: 6. This CDR3 spans 14 amino acids. Germline V CDR1 and CDR2: SGHRS, YFSETQ. The CDR3 sequence: CASSSGQDRDTQYF. The CDR3 nucleotides read TGCGCCAGCAGCTCCGGACAGGATAGAGATACGCAGTATTTT.

The chain carries TRBV19 and TRBJ2-7; TRBD1 is a possible D gene (6 bases). The CDR3 loop spans 16 amino acids. Germline V gives CDR1 LNHDA, CDR2 SQIVND (reference sequence). Trimming left V 5 bases short and J 3 bases short, with 20 bases between. The CDR3 DNA is TGTGCCAGTAGTTCTCATTCGACTCGGGACATCTACGAGCAGTACTTC. Protein product: CASSSHSTRDIYEQYF. Combining the CDR3 with reference TRBV19 and TRBJ2-7 gives the whole variable domain DGGITQSPKYLFRKEGQNVTLSCEQNLNHDAMYWYRQDPGQGLRLIYYSQIVNDFQKGDIAEGYSVSREKKESFPLTVTSAQKNPTAFYLCASSSHSTRDIYEQYFGPGTRLTVT.

The rearrangement joins TRBV5-1 to TRBJ2-1; a weak D match, TRBD2 (6 bases). In germline, CDR1 is SGHRS, CDR2 YFSETQ. V gave up 2 bases and J gave up 2 bases, with 20 bases separating them. The CDR3 length is 18 residues. CDR3 sequence reads: CASSLRSLSGDAYNEQFF. CDR3 DNA: TGCGCCAGCAGCTTAAGGTCCCTTAGCGGAGACGCCTACAATGAGCAGTTCTTC.

V and J are TRBV27 and TRBJ1-2; D unclear. This CDR3 spans 14 amino acids. Germline V gives CDR1 MNHEY, CDR2 SMNVEV (reference sequence). The ends were cut back, 7 bases at V and 4 bases at J, with 16 bases in the middle. This CDR3 reads CASKDRPGSYGYTF. The CDR3 nucleotides are TGTGCCAGCAAGGATCGGCCGGGGAGCTATGGCTACACCTTC.

V usage is TRBV29-1 and J usage is TRBJ2-7; 9 bases are a match to TRBD2. V shed 4 bases, J shed 3 bases, and the junction held 1 base outside the gene matches. Looked up from germline, CDR1 is SQVTM and CDR2 is ANQGSEA. This CDR3 has 12 amino acids. In DNA form, the CDR3 reads TGCAGCGTTGTAGCGGGAGACTACGAGCAGTACTTC. Protein sequence: CSVVAGDYEQYF.

The chain has TRBV1 and TRBJ1-5. TRBV1 corresponds to a pseudogene. The CDR3 consists of 17 residues. DNA for the CDR3: TGCACCAGCAGCCCAGGGAGGGCACAAGATAGCAATCAGCCCCAGCATTTT. This translates into CTSSPGRAQDSNQPQHF.

V usage is TRBV18 and J usage is TRBJ2-1; 9 bases fit TRBD1. Germline values: CDR1 KGHSH, CDR2 LQKENI. V dropped 4 bases and J dropped 1; count of bases not matched to a gene: 2. The CDR3 has 15 residues. This CDR3 reads CASSQGQGSYNEQFF. The CDR3, as DNA: TGTGCCAGCTCACAAGGACAGGGGTCCTACAATGAGCAGTTCTTC.

J is TRBJ2-5 and V is TRBV19; D uncertain. This CDR3 has 13 amino acids. V was clipped by 6 bases and J by 1 base, with 9 bases between them. Germline V gives CDR1 LNHDA, CDR2 SQIVND (reference sequence). The CDR3 here is CASRGSTQETQYF. The CDR3, as DNA: TGTGCCAGTAGAGGCTCGACCCAAGAGACCCAGTACTTC.

The chain is built from TRBV7-9 and TRBJ2-2; 9 bases fit TRBD2. There are 14 residues in the CDR3. With V trimmed by 6 bases and J by 7 bases, 6 bases remained unmatched. CDR1 and CDR2 (germline): SEHNR, FQNEAQ (reference sequence). CDR3 nucleotides: TGTGCCAGCAGTCGTAGCGGGAGCCACGGGGAGCTGTTTTTT. Protein product: CASSRSGSHGELFF. The whole variable domain, remainder taken from reference TRBV7-9 and TRBJ2-2, is DTGVSQNPRHKITKRGQNVTFRCDPISEHNRLYWYRQTLGQGPEFLTYFQNEAQLEKSRLLSDRFSAERPKGSFSTLEIQRTEQGDSAMYLCASSRSGSHGELFFGEGSRLTVL.

This clone was detected a few times. The chain combines TRBV7-2 with TRBJ2-3; D gene unclear. The CDR3 is 15 amino acids. Trimming cost V 2 bases and J 1 base, with 10 bases left between them. Germline assignment: CDR1 SGHTA and CDR2 FQGNSA. CDR3 region: CASSLSQAGTDTQYF. The CDR3 DNA reads TGTGCCAGCAGCTTATCCCAAGCAGGCACAGATACGCAGTATTTT.

This rearrangement joins TRBV19 to TRBJ2-3; D may be TRBD1 (6 bases). The CDR3 contains 16 residues. Germline V gives CDR1 LNHDA, CDR2 SQIVND (reference sequence). V lost 3 bases and J 6 bases, leaving 19 bases between the germline ends. The CDR3: CASSISARGVWDTQYF. The CDR3 DNA reads as TGTGCCAGTAGTATCTCCGCCAGGGGTGTTTGGGATACGCAGTATTTT. The full variable domain, in which reference TRBV19 and TRBJ2-3 provide the parts outside the CDR3, is DGGITQSPKYLFRKEGQNVTLSCEQNLNHDAMYWYRQDPGQGLRLIYYSQIVNDFQKGDIAEGYSVSREKKESFPLTVTSAQKNPTAFYLCASSISARGVWDTQYFGPGTRLTVL.

CDR3 residues: CACLQTGMNTEAFF. The CDR3 coding sequence is TGTGCCTGCCTTCAGACGGGGATGAACACTGAAGCTTTCTTT. V usage is TRBV30 and J usage is TRBJ1-1; D ambiguous. The V and J ends lost 6 bases and 0 bases respectively, with 14 bases between them. CDR3 length equals 14 residues. Germline CDR1 and CDR2: GTSNPN and SVGIG (reference sequence).

V is TRBV4-2 and J is TRBJ2-7; D unclear. The germline CDR1 and CDR2 sequences are LGHNA and YNFKEQ. V lost 3 bases, J lost 2 bases, and 8 bases lay in between. The CDR3 has 13 residues. CDR3 amino acids: CASSQPPTYEQYF. CDR3 DNA: TGTGCCAGCAGCCAGCCTCCAACCTACGAGCAGTACTTC.

The V gene is TRBV29-1, the J gene TRBJ2-5; 7 nucleotides agree with TRBD2. The CDR3 length is 13 residues. Germline V gene sequence: CDR1 SQVTM, CDR2 ANQGSEA. Trimming took 6 bases from V and 7 from J; bases not matched to a gene: 11. CDR3 bases: TGCAGCGTCCGGGACGGGGGGTTCGGGACCCAGTACTTC. Amino acids: CSVRDGGFGTQYF.

The rearrangement uses TRBV3-1 (or the pseudogene TRBV3-2) and TRBJ2-1; 15 bases map to TRBD2. V shed 5 bases, J shed 4 bases, and the junction held 6 bases outside the gene matches. Germline V gene data show CDR1 as LGHDT and CDR2 as YNNKEL (reference sequence). The CDR3 totals 17 residues. CDR3 sequence (DNA): TGTGCCAGCAGCTCCGGACTAGCGGGAGGGGGGTACAATGAGCAGTTCTTC. Translated: CASSSGLAGGGYNEQFF.

The V and J genes are TRBV19 and TRBJ1-6, with D unclear. The CDR3 is 13 residues long. Germline assignment: CDR1 LNHDA and CDR2 SQIVND (reference sequence). The V end lost 4 bases, the J end lost 10 bases, and 11 bases lay between the germline ends. Written as DNA, the CDR3 is TGTGCCAGTAGTAACCCTATTACCTCACCCCTCCACTTT. Residues: CASSNPITSPLHF.